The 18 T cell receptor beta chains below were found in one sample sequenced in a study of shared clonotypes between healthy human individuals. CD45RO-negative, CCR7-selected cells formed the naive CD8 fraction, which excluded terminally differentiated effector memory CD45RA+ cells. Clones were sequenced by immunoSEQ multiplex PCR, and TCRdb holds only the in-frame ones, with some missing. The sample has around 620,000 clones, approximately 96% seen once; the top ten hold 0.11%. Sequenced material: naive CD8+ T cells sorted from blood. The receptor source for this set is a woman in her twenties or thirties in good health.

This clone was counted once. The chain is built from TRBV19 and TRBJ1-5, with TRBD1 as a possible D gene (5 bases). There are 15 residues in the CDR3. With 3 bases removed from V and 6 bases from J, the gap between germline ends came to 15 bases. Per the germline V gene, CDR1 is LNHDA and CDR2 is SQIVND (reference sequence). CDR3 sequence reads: CASSIGGGSRQPQHF. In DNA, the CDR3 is TGTGCCAGTAGTATCGGCGGGGGGAGTCGTCAGCCCCAGCATTTT.

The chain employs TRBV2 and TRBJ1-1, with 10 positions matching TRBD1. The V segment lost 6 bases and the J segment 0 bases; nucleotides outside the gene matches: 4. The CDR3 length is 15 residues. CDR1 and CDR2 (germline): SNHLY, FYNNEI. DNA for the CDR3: TGTGCCAGCAGGTCGGGACAGGGGATGAACACTGAAGCTTTCTTT. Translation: CASRSGQGMNTEAFF.

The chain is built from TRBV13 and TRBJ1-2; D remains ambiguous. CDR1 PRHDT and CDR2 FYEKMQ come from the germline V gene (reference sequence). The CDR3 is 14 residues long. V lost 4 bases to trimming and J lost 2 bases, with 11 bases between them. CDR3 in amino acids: CASSCLYGNYGYTF. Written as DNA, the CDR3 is TGTGCCAGCAGCTGTTTATACGGAAACTATGGCTACACCTTC.

For the CDR3, the DNA is TGTGCCAGCAGCTCTGTAGGCAACACAGATACGCAGTATTTT. Its protein is CASSSVGNTDTQYF. This chain joins TRBV7-2 and TRBJ2-3, with D hard to call. This CDR3 contains 14 residues. The V gene's germline CDR1 is SGHTA and CDR2 FQGNSA. V shed 4 bases and J shed 2 bases, with 10 bases lying between them. Full variable domain (rest looked up from reference TRBV7-2 and TRBJ2-3): GAGVSQSPSNKVTEKGKDVELRCDPISGHTALYWYRQSLGQGLEFLIYFQGNSAPDKSGLPSDRFSAERTGGSVSTLTIQRTQQEDSAVYLCASSSVGNTDTQYFGPGTRLTVL.

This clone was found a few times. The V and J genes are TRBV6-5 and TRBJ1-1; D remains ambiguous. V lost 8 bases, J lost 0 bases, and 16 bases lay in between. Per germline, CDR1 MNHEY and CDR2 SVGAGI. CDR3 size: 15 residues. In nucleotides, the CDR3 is TGTGCCAGCTTAACGGCAGGCGGAATGAACACTGAAGCTTTCTTT. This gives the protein CASLTAGGMNTEAFF.

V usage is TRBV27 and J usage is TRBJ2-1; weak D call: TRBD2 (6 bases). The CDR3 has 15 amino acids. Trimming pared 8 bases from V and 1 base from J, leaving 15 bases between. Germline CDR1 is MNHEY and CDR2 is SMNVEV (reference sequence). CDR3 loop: CASCLAPDSYNEQFF. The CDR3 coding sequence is TGTGCCAGCTGCCTAGCGCCCGATTCCTACAATGAGCAGTTCTTC.

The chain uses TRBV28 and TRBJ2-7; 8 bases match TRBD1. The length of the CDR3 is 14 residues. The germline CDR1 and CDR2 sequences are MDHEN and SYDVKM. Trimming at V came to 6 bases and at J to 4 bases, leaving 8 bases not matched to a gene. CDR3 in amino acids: CASRPRDRLYEQYF. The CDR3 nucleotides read TGTGCCAGCAGGCCCAGGGACAGGCTTTACGAGCAGTACTTC.

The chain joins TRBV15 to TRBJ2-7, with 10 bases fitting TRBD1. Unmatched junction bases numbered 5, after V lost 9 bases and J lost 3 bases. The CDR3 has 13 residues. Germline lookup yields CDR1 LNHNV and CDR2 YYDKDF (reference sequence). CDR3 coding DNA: TGTGCCACGAGGGGACAGGGGAACTACGAGCAGTACTTC. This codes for CATRGQGNYEQYF. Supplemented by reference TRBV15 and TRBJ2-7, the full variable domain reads DAMVIQNPRYQVTQFGKPVTLSCSQTLNHNVMYWYQQKSSQAPKLLFHYYDKDFNNEADTPDNFQSRRPNTSFCFLDIRSPGLGDTAMYLCATRGQGNYEQYFGPGTRLTVT.

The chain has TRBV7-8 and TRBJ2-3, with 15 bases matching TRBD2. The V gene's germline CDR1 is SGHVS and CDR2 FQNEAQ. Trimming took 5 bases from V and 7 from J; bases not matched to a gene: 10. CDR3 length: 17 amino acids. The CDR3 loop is CASSDGLAGGGGYTQYF. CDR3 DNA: TGTGCCAGCAGCGACGGACTAGCGGGAGGGGGGGGCTATACGCAGTATTTT.

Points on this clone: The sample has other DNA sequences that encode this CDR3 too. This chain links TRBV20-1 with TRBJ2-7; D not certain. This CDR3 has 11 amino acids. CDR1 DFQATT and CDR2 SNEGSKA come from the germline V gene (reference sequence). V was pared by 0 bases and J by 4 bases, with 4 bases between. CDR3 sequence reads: CSARESYEQYF. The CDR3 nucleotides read TGCAGTGCTAGAGAATCGTACGAGCAGTACTTC.

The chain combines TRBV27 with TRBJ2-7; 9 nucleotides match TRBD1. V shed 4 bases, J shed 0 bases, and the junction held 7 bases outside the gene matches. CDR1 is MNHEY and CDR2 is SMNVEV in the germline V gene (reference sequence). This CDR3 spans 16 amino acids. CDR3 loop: CASSSTGGESSYEQYF. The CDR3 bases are TGTGCCAGCAGTTCTACAGGGGGCGAGAGCTCCTACGAGCAGTACTTC.

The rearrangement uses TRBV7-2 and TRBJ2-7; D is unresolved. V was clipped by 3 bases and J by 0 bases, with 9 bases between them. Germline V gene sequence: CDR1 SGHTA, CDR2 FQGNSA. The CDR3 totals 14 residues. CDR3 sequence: CASSFDSPSYEQYF. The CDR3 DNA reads TGTGCCAGCAGCTTTGACTCTCCCTCCTACGAGCAGTACTTC.

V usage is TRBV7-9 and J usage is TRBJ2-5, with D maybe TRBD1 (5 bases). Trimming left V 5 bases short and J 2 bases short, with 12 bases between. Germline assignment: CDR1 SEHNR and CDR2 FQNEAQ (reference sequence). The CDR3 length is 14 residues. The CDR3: CASSLDRNQETQYF. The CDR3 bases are TGTGCCAGCAGCCTCGACAGAAATCAAGAGACCCAGTACTTC.

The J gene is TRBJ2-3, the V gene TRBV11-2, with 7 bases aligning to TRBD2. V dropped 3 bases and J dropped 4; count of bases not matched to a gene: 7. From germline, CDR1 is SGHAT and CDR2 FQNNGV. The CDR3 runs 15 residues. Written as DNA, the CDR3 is TGTGCCAGCAGCTTCGGCGGGAGTAGCGCAGATACGCAGTATTTT. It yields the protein CASSFGGSSADTQYF.

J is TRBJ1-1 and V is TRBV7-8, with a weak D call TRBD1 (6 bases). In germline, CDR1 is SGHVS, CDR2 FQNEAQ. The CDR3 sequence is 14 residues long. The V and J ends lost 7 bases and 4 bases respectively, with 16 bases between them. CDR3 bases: TGTGCCAGCAAAGGGGGAGGTCCGGGCACTGAAGCTTTCTTT. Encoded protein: CASKGGGPGTEAFF.

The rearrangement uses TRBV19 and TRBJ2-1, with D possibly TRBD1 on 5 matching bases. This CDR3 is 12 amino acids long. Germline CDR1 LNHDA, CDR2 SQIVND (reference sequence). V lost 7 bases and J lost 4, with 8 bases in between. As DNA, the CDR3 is TGTGCCAGTACAGGGATGTACAATGAGCAGTTCTTC. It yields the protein CASTGMYNEQFF.

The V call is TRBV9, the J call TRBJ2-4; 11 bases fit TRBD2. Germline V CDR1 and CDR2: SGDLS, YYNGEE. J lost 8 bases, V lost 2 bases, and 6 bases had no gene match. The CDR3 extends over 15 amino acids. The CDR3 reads CASSVELAGAHIQYF. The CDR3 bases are TGTGCCAGCAGCGTCGAACTAGCGGGAGCGCACATTCAGTACTTC.

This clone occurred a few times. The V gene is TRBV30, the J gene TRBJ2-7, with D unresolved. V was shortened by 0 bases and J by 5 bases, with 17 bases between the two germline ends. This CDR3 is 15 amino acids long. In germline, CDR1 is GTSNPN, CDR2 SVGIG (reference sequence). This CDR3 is CAWSVLEGPRNEQYF. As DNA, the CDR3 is TGTGCCTGGAGTGTACTCGAAGGGCCTAGGAACGAGCAGTACTTC.